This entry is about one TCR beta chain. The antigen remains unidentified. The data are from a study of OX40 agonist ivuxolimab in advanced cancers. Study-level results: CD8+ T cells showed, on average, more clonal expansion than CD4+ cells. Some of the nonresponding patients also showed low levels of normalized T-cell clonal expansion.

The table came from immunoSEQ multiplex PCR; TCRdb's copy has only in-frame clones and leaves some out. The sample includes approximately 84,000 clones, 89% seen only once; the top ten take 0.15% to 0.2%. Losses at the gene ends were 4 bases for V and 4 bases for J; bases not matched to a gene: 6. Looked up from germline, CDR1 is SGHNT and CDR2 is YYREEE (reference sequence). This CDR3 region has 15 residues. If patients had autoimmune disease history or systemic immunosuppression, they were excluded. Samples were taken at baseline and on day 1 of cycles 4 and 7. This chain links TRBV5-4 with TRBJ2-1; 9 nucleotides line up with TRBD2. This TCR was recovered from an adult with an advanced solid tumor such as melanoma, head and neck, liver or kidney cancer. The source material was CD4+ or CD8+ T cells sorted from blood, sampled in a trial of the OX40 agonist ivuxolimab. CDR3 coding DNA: TGTGCCAGCAGCCCAGCGGGAGGACCTTACAATGAGCAGTTCTTC. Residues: CASSPAGGPYNEQFF.